A selection of T cell receptor beta chains follows, all from one sample in a study of blood T cell repertoires in COVID-19. Libraries were prepared by immunoSEQ multiplex PCR; TCRdb keeps only in-frame clonotypes and omits some of them. This sample has 27,000 or so clones; just over 85% occur once, and the top ten carry about 8%. The sample taken for sequencing was peripheral blood. Source of these receptors: a woman between 50 and 59 years old with active COVID-19. CDR3s include the opening cysteine and the closing phenylalanine or tryptophan. A D gene is named only where the DNA matches it firmly. The listing skips clone size in some rows; elsewhere it reads once, few, many or a size class.

-	TRBV6-1	TRBJ2-1	-	CASSGGGFGIPYYNEQFF	TGTGCCAGCAGTGGAGGGGGATTTGGGATCCCTTACTACAATGAGCAGTTCTTC
-	TRBV7-3	TRBJ1-6	-	CASSIQGNGVSPLHF	TGTGCCAGCAGCATACAGGGAAATGGTGTTTCACCCCTCCACTTT
TRBD2	TRBV5-1	TRBJ2-7	-	CASSVGLAGDGYEQYF	TGCGCCAGCAGCGTCGGACTAGCGGGAGATGGGTACGAGCAGTACTTC
TRBD1	TRBV7-8	TRBJ2-7	-	CASSSRQGVPSYEQYF	TGTGCCAGCAGCTCCCGACAGGGGGTCCCCTCCTACGAGCAGTACTTC
-	TRBV7-3	TRBJ2-2	-	CASSLNPSDTGELFF	TGTGCCAGCAGCTTAAATCCTAGTGACACCGGGGAGCTGTTTTTT
-	TRBV7-9	TRBJ2-3	-	CASSLASGSTDTQYF	TGTGCCAGCAGCTTAGCTAGCGGCAGCACAGATACGCAGTATTTT
TRBD2	TRBV5-6	TRBJ2-3	-	CASSLTSGRKDTQYF	TGTGCCAGCAGCTTGACTAGCGGGAGGAAGGATACGCAGTATTTT
TRBD1	TRBV5-4	TRBJ2-7	-	CASSLIGDRREEQYF	TGTGCCAGCAGCTTGATAGGGGACAGGCGAGAAGAGCAGTACTTC
TRBD1	TRBV29-1	TRBJ2-3	-	CSVEGTGLKDTQYF	TGCAGCGTCGAAGGGACAGGCCTAAAAGATACGCAGTATTTT
-	TRBV5-4	TRBJ1-6	-	CASSSQGADSPLHF	TGTGCCAGCAGCTCCCAGGGCGCGGATTCACCCCTCCACTTT
TRBD1	TRBV19	TRBJ2-7	-	CASSPGTGFREQYF	TGTGCCAGTAGCCCCGGGACAGGGTTCCGCGAGCAGTACTTC
TRBD2	TRBV9	TRBJ2-3	-	CASSEVAGETDTQYF	TGTGCCAGCAGCGAAGTAGCGGGAGAAACAGATACGCAGTATTTT
TRBD1	TRBV19	TRBJ2-7	-	CASSPRTGINEQYF	TGTGCCAGTAGTCCCAGGACAGGGATCAACGAGCAGTACTTC
TRBD2	TRBV2	TRBJ2-1	-	CASSQSGSDGSEQFF	TGTGCCAGCAGTCAAAGCGGGAGCGACGGGTCTGAGCAGTTCTTC
-	TRBV7-9	TRBJ1-2	-	CASSSTGSPNYGYTF	TGTGCCAGCAGCTCCACAGGGTCTCCTAACTATGGCTACACCTTC
TRBD1	TRBV5-1	TRBJ2-1	-	CASSLGQGWNEQFF	TGCGCCAGCAGCTTAGGACAGGGATGGAATGAGCAGTTCTTC
TRBD2	TRBV3-1/TRBV3-2	TRBJ2-7	once	CASSQTGTTGEQYF	TGTGCCAGCAGCCAGACCGGGACTACCGGCGAGCAGTACTTC
-	TRBV28	TRBJ2-7	-	CASSLWASSYEQYF	TGTGCCAGCAGTTTATGGGCTAGCTCCTACGAGCAGTACTTC
-	TRBV6-6	TRBJ1-2	-	CASSPPWGAYGYTF	TGTGCCAGCAGTCCCCCGTGGGGCGCGTATGGCTACACCTTC
-	TRBV30	TRBJ2-7	-	CAWSEVQALREQYF	TGTGCCTGGAGCGAGGTACAGGCCCTACGCGAGCAGTACTTC
TRBD1	TRBV7-3	TRBJ2-1	-	CASSFYSTGSGHEQFF	TGTGCCAGCAGCTTTTATTCGACAGGGAGTGGGCATGAGCAGTTCTTC
-	TRBV28	TRBJ1-2	-	CASGNDRFRGYTF	TGTGCCAGCGGGAATGACAGGTTCCGTGGCTACACCTTC
-	TRBV11-2	TRBJ2-3	-	CATTTGQFFTDTQYF	TGTGCCACTACGACCGGACAGTTCTTCACAGATACGCAGTATTTT
TRBD1	TRBV6-5	TRBJ1-1	-	CASSYRPGGKNTEAFF	TGTGCCAGCAGTTATAGGCCAGGGGGCAAGAACACTGAAGCTTTCTTT
-	TRBV19	TRBJ2-1	-	CASSTRFDNEQFF	TGTGCCAGTAGTACCCGTTTTGACAATGAGCAGTTCTTC
-	TRBV19	TRBJ2-6	few	CASSLLGGAGANVLTF	TGTGCCAGTAGTCTGTTGGGAGGAGCTGGGGCCAACGTCCTGACTTTC